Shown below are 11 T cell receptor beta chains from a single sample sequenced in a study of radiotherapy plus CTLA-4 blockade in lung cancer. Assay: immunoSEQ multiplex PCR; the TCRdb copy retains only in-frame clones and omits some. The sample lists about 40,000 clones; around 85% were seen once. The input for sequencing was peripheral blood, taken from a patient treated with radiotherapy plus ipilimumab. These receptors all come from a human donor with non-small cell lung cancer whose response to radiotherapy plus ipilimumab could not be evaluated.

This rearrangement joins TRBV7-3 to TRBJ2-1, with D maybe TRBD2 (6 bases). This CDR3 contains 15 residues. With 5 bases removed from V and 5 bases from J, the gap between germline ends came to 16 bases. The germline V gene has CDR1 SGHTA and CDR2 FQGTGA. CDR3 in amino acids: CASSQHGTLNNEQFF. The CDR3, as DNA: TGTGCCAGCAGCCAACACGGGACTTTAAACAATGAGCAGTTCTTC.

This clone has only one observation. This chain's CDR3 is CASSLSRTGGSWGYTF. In DNA, the CDR3 is TGTGCCAGCAGTTTATCCCGAACAGGGGGCTCCTGGGGCTACACCTTC. The chain links TRBV27 to TRBJ1-2, with TRBD1 matching over 9 bases. The CDR3 is 16 amino acids. The germline V gene encodes CDR1 MNHEY and CDR2 SMNVEV (reference sequence). The junction had 10 bases not matched to a gene; V was cut back by 0 bases and J by 8 bases.

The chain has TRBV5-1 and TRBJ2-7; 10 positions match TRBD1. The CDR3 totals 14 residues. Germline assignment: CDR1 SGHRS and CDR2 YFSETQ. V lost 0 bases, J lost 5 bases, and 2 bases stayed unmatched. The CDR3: CASSLGDRGHEQYF. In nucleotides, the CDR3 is TGCGCCAGCAGCTTGGGGGACAGGGGCCACGAGCAGTACTTC. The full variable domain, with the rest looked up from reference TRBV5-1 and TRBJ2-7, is KAGVTQTPRYLIKTRGQQVTLSCSPISGHRSVSWYQQTPGQGLQFLFEYFSETQRNKGNFPGRFSGRQFSNSRSEMNVSTLELGDSALYLCASSLGDRGHEQYFGPGTRLTVT.

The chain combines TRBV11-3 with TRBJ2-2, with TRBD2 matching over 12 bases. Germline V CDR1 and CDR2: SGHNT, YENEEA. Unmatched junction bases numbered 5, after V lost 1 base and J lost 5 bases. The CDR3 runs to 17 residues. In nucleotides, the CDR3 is TGTGCCAGCAGCTTAGCTAGCGGGGGGGGAAGTACCGGGGAGCTGTTTTTT. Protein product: CASSLASGGGSTGELFF.

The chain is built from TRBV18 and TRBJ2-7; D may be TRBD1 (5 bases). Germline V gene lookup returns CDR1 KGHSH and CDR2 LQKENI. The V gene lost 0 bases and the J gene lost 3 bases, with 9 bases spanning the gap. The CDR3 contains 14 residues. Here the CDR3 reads CASSPPKGIYEQYF. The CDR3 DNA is TGTGCCAGCTCACCACCTAAGGGGATCTACGAGCAGTACTTC.

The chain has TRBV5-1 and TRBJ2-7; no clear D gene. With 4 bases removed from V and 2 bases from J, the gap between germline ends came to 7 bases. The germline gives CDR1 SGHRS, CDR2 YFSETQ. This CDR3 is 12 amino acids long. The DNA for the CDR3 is TGCGCCAGCAGCGCCAACACCTACGAGCAGTACTTC. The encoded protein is CASSANTYEQYF.

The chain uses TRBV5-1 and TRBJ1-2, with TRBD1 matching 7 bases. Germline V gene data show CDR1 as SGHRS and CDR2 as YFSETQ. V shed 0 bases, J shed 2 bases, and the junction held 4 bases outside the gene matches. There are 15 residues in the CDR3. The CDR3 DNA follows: TGCGCCAGCAGCTTGGACAGGGGTGACAACTATGGCTACACCTTC. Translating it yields CASSLDRGDNYGYTF.

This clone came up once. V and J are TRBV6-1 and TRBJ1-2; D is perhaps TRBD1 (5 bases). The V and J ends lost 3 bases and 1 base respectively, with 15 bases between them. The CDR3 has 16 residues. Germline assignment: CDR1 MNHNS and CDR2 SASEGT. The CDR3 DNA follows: TGTGCCAGCAGTGACGGCAGGGTAGTAGGTAACTATGGCTACACCTTC. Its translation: CASSDGRVVGNYGYTF.

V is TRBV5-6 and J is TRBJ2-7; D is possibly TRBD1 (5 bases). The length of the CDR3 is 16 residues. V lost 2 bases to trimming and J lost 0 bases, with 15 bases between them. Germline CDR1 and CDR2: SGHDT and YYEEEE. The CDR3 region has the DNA TGTGCCAGCAGCTTCCCACAGACAGTTAGCTCCTACGAGCAGTACTTC. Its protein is CASSFPQTVSSYEQYF.

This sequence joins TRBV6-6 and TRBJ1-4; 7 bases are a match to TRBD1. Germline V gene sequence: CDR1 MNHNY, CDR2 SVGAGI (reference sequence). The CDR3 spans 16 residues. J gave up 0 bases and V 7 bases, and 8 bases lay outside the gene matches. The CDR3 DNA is TGTGCCAGCACCCGGACAGGACTTACAACTAATGAAAAACTGTTTTTT. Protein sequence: CASTRTGLTTNEKLFF.

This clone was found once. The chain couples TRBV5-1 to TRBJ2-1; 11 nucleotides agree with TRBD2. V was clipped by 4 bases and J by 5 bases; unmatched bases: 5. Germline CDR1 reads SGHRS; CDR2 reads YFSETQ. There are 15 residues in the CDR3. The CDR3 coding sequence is TGCGCCAGCAGCGCCGGGACTAGCGGCAACAATGAGCAGTTCTTC. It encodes CASSAGTSGNNEQFF.